This TCR beta chain is drawn from a study of T cells in Graves' hyperthyroidism and ophthalmopathy. Study information: Peripheral blood samples were taken at initial diagnosis, prior to any treatment.

This CDR3 is built from 14 residues. Germline loops: CDR1 SEHNR, CDR2 FQNEAQ (reference sequence). RNA transcripts served as the template for amplifying TCR beta CDR3 regions. The study used the HTBI primer set for a first-round RT-PCR of the TCR CDR3. Each CDR3 protein gets one entry after TCRdb re-called the multiplex PCR reads with MiXCR. This sample yields 640,000 or so distinct CDR3 sequences, of which 12% to 15% are seen a single time; roughly 7% belongs to the top ten. Clinical Activity Scores of at least 3, NOSPECS grades of at least 4 and durations under 3 months characterized ophthalmopathy patients. Patients were excluded because of uncontrolled infection, other autoimmune disease, pregnancy or lactation. For the diagnoses, clinical symptoms, serum thyroxine and TRAb, thyroid ultrasound and orbital computed tomography were used.

The chain employs TRBV7-9 and TRBJ1-1; possibly TRBD1 for D (5 bases). The sequenced sample consisted of blood. The sequence came from a woman aged 18-35 years with Graves' ophthalmopathy. CDR3 sequence: CASNGGSMNTEAFF. DNA for the CDR3: TGTGCAAGTAATGGGGGAAGCATGAACACTGAAGCTTTCTTT. Using reference TRBV7-9 and TRBJ1-1 for the parts outside the CDR3, the full variable domain is DTGVSQNPRHKITKRGQNVTFRCDPISEHNRLYWYRQTLGQGPEFLTYFQNEAQLEKSRLLSDRFSAERPKGSFSTLEIQRTEQGDSAMYLCASNGGSMNTEAFFGQGTRLTVV.